This entry lists 17 T cell receptor beta chains sequenced from one sample in a study of blood T cell repertoires in COVID-19. Data came from immunoSEQ multiplex PCR; TCRdb stores just in-frame clones and leaves some out. The data contain roughly 410,000 clones, around 87% of them singletons. The sequenced material came from peripheral blood. These receptors were collected from a woman in her fifties or sixties with COVID-19, enrolled during active disease.

The gene calls are TRBV5-1 and TRBJ1-6; 8 bases agree with TRBD1. Germline assignment: CDR1 SGHRS and CDR2 YFSETQ. The J segment lost 7 bases and the V segment lost 3 bases, leaving 6 bases of the junction unmatched. This CDR3 comprises 15 residues. CDR3 region: CASSSATGENSPLHF. CDR3 DNA: TGCGCCAGCAGCTCAGCGACAGGGGAGAATTCACCCCTCCACTTT. Full variable domain (missing parts from reference TRBV5-1 and TRBJ1-6): KAGVTQTPRYLIKTRGQQVTLSCSPISGHRSVSWYQQTPGQGLQFLFEYFSETQRNKGNFPGRFSGRQFSNSRSEMNVSTLELGDSALYLCASSSATGENSPLHFGNGTRLTVT.

The genes are TRBV5-8 and TRBJ1-1; TRBD1 might be the D (5 bases). Trimming cost V 3 bases and J 0 bases, with 21 bases left between them. This CDR3 comprises 18 residues. From germline, CDR1 is SGHTS and CDR2 YDEGEE. The CDR3 DNA is TGTGCCAGCAGCTCGCCGGGCCGACAGTTACCCATGAACACTGAAGCTTTCTTT. Translated: CASSSPGRQLPMNTEAFF. Supplemented by reference TRBV5-8 and TRBJ1-1, the full variable domain reads EAGVTQSPTHLIKTRGQQATLRCSPISGHTSVYWYQQALGLGLQFLLWYDEGEERNRGNFPPRFSGRQFPNYSSELNVNALELEDSALYLCASSSPGRQLPMNTEAFFGQGTRLTVV.

Concerning this clone: Compared with germline, one end of the junction differs, possibly owing to a read error. The chain links TRBV7-6 to TRBJ2-5; D perhaps matches TRBD2 (6 bases). The CDR3 contains 17 residues. Germline V gives CDR1 SGHVS, CDR2 FNYEAQ. CDR3: CASCLRIGGGSRETQYF. The DNA for the CDR3 is TGTGCCAGCTGCTTAAGGATCGGGGGAGGATCCCGGGAGACCCAGTACTTC.

V and J are TRBV28 and TRBJ2-7, with TRBD2 matching 7 bases. V shed 5 bases and J 4 bases; nucleotides not matched to a gene: 8. The length of the CDR3 is 14 residues. From germline, CDR1 is MDHEN and CDR2 SYDVKM. CDR3 region: CASSPREGIYEQYF. CDR3 in DNA: TGTGCCAGCAGTCCGAGGGAGGGGATATACGAGCAGTACTTC. The full variable domain, in which reference TRBV28 and TRBJ2-7 provide the parts outside the CDR3, is DVKVTQSSRYLVKRTGEKVFLECVQDMDHENMFWYRQDPGLGLRLIYFSYDVKMKEKGDIPEGYSVSREKKERFSLILESASTNQTSMYLCASSPREGIYEQYFGPGTRLTVT.

In nucleotides, the CDR3 is TGCGCCAGCAGCTTCTCAGGGGCCAGCAATCAGCCCCAGCATTTT. Translating it yields CASSFSGASNQPQHF. The chain recombines TRBV5-1 with TRBJ1-5; D is possibly TRBD1 (6 bases). Deletions cut 2 bases from V and 1 base from J, with 10 bases between. Germline CDR1 SGHRS, CDR2 YFSETQ. This CDR3 region has 15 residues.

A remark on this clone: Other DNA sequences in this sample translate to the same CDR3. The chain has TRBV7-9 and TRBJ1-6; D not resolved. V shed 3 bases and J shed 0 bases, with 6 bases lying between them. The germline V gene encodes CDR1 SEHNR and CDR2 FQNEAQ (reference sequence). The CDR3 extends over 15 amino acids. The CDR3 DNA follows: TGTGCCAGCAGCTTGGGGAGCTCCTATAATTCACCCCTCCACTTT. Translation: CASSLGSSYNSPLHF.

Regarding this clone: This sample also contains other DNA sequences that code for the same CDR3. The chain links TRBV6-5 to TRBJ2-6, with 7 bases identical to TRBD2. CDR3 size: 16 residues. Germline CDR1 is MNHEY and CDR2 is SVGAGI. Trimming cost V 0 bases and J 4 bases; bases outside gene matches: 3. The CDR3 loop is CASSYSSGAGANVLTF. The CDR3 DNA reads as TGTGCCAGCAGTTACTCGAGCGGGGCCGGGGCCAACGTCCTGACTTTC.

This chain uses TRBV3-1 (or the pseudogene TRBV3-2) with TRBJ1-4; unclear D gene. Germline CDR1 reads LGHDT; CDR2 reads YNNKEL (reference sequence). V was pared by 0 bases and J by 8 bases, with 13 bases between. The CDR3 is 15 residues long. The CDR3 region is CASSQDARGAEKLFF. DNA for the CDR3: TGTGCCAGCAGCCAAGATGCCCGGGGAGCGGAAAAACTGTTTTTT.

This clone showed up just once. This chain joins TRBV5-6 and TRBJ2-1; D unresolved. Germline values: CDR1 SGHDT, CDR2 YYEEEE. The CDR3 covers 12 residues. Trimming took off 1 base at V and 8 bases at J, with 7 bases between the two ends. In nucleotides, the CDR3 is TGTGCCAGCAGCTTGTACATTCATGAGCAGTTCTTC. It is translated as CASSLYIHEQFF.

V is TRBV5-4 and J is TRBJ2-5; possibly TRBD2 for D (5 bases). The CDR3 extends over 11 amino acids. Trimming took 5 bases from V and 5 from J, leaving 7 bases between them. Per the germline V gene, CDR1 is SGHNT and CDR2 is YYREEE (reference sequence). The CDR3 nucleotides read TGTGCCAGCAGACGAGGGGAGACCCAGTACTTC. Translated: CASRRGETQYF.

The chain combines TRBV6-1 with TRBJ2-7; D uncertain. Germline CDR1 reads MNHNS; CDR2 reads SASEGT. V was cut by 0 bases and J by 7 bases, with 10 bases left in between. The CDR3 length is 13 residues. CDR3 DNA: TGTGCCAGCAGTGAAGCGCTCCTATGGGAGCAGTACTTC. This sequence encodes CASSEALLWEQYF.

The chain recombines TRBV7-2 with TRBJ1-1; 10 bases align to TRBD1. This CDR3 spans 13 amino acids. Germline V CDR1 and CDR2: SGHTA, FQGNSA. V was pared by 3 bases and J by 8 bases, with 3 bases of the junction left unmatched. CDR3 sequence: CASSFETGGEAFF. CDR3 sequence (DNA): TGTGCCAGCAGCTTCGAGACAGGGGGCGAAGCTTTCTTT.

The table lists this clone with a count of one. The chain has TRBV5-1 and TRBJ1-4; 9 bases align to TRBD1. V dropped 0 bases and J dropped 7; count of bases not matched to a gene: 4. The CDR3 is made up of 15 amino acids. Germline assignment: CDR1 SGHRS and CDR2 YFSETQ. The CDR3 nucleotides are TGCGCCAGCAGCTTGGGGACAGGGGCAATTGAAAAACTGTTTTTT. Translated: CASSLGTGAIEKLFF.

The chain uses TRBV5-5 and TRBJ2-1, with D possibly being TRBD2 (6 bases). Per germline, CDR1 SGHKS and CDR2 YYEKEE (reference sequence). This CDR3 spans 12 amino acids. The V gene lost 4 bases and the J gene lost 8 bases, with 10 bases spanning the gap. The CDR3 reads CASSIAEDEQFF. The CDR3 DNA reads as TGTGCCAGCAGCATAGCGGAGGATGAGCAGTTCTTC.

J is TRBJ1-3 and V is TRBV6-6; TRBD1 is a possible D gene (5 bases). Germline assignment: CDR1 MNHNY and CDR2 SVGAGI (reference sequence). V lost 6 bases, J lost 3 bases, and 15 bases lay in between. CDR3 length: 15 amino acids. CDR3 loop: CASSLLTAGGNTIYF. As DNA, the CDR3 is TGTGCCAGCAGCCTATTGACAGCAGGTGGAAACACCATATATTTT.

This sequence joins TRBV5-8 and TRBJ1-1; D is ambiguous. Germline V gene lookup returns CDR1 SGHTS and CDR2 YDEGEE. The length of the CDR3 is 14 residues. V gave up 0 bases and J gave up 1 base, with 7 bases separating them. CDR3: CASSLAMANTEAFF. CDR3 in DNA: TGTGCCAGCAGCTTGGCGATGGCGAACACTGAAGCTTTCTTT.

The V and J genes are TRBV24-1 and TRBJ1-1, with 7 bases aligning to TRBD1. CDR1 is KGHDR and CDR2 is SFDVKD in the germline V gene. The CDR3 consists of 16 residues. V lost 4 bases to trimming and J lost 4 bases; unmatched junction nucleotides: 11. CDR3 in amino acids: CATSDPKTGKGTEAFF. The CDR3 DNA reads TGTGCCACCAGTGACCCTAAGACAGGGAAAGGCACTGAAGCTTTCTTT.